Below, 27 T cell receptor beta chains from the same sample are listed, as sequenced in a study of T cells after yellow fever vaccination. TCRdb re-called the 5' RACE reads with MiXCR, one entry per CDR3 protein. The sample lists about 360,000 distinct CDR3 sequences, more than 5.5% occurring once. Sequencing used PBMCs, obtained 5 days after the yellow fever booster vaccination. The receptors come from a man aged 25-45 years who received the YFV17D yellow fever vaccine.

This clonotype showed up just a few times. The chain couples TRBV5-1 to TRBJ2-1; 9 bases agree with TRBD2. The germline V gene has CDR1 SGHRS and CDR2 YFSETQ. The CDR3 runs 17 residues. After removal of 0 bases from V and 4 bases from J, the junction contained 8 bases not matched to a gene. The CDR3 here is CASSLDSAGGNYNEQFF. DNA of the CDR3: TGCGCCAGCAGCTTGGACTCCGCGGGAGGGAATTACAATGAGCAGTTCTTC.

The genes are TRBV5-1 and TRBJ2-1, with a tentative D call TRBD2 (5 bases). Trimming took off 0 bases at V and 4 bases at J, with 14 bases between the two ends. This CDR3 is built from 16 residues. CDR1 and CDR2 (germline): SGHRS, YFSETQ. The CDR3 coding sequence is TGCGCCAGCAGCTTGGGGCCGGGGTATGAGTACAATGAGCAGTTCTTC. Encoded protein: CASSLGPGYEYNEQFF.

This clonotype was detected a few times. CDR3 bases: TGCAGCGCGGACAGGGGGAAACGGTCAGATACGCAGTATTTT. Its protein product is CSADRGKRSDTQYF. The chain employs TRBV29-1 and TRBJ2-3, with 10 bases that match TRBD1. The CDR3 length is 14 residues. Germline V gene data show CDR1 as SQVTM and CDR2 as ANQGSEA. J gave up 4 bases and V 7 bases, and 8 bases lay outside the gene matches.

The rearrangement uses TRBV5-4 and TRBJ2-5, with 7 bases aligning to TRBD1. Germline loops: CDR1 SGHNT, CDR2 YYREEE (reference sequence). J lost 1 base, V lost 3 bases, and 9 bases had no gene match. The CDR3 covers 16 residues. Here the CDR3 DNA reads TGTGCCAGCAGCTCTCAACAGGGGTGGGTCCAAGAGACCCAGTACTTC. It encodes CASSSQQGWVQETQYF. Drawing the rest from reference TRBV5-4 and TRBJ2-5, the complete variable domain is ETGVTQSPTHLIKTRGQQVTLRCSSQSGHNTVSWYQQALGQGPQFIFQYYREEENGRGNFPPRFSGLQFPNYSSELNVNALELDDSALYLCASSSQQGWVQETQYFGPGTRLLVL.

This clonotype was counted a few times. This chain joins TRBV6-2 or TRBV6-3 and TRBJ2-3; TRBD2 matches 9 bases. This CDR3 is 17 amino acids long. Looked up from germline, CDR1 is MNHEY and CDR2 is SVGEGT. The ends lost 6 bases at V and 4 bases at J; junction bases unmatched: 14. Here the CDR3 DNA reads TGTGCCAGCAGCTATAGAAGTAGCGGGAGAATCTCAGATACGCAGTATTTT. Encoded protein: CASSYRSSGRISDTQYF.

This clonotype was recorded many times. The rearrangement joins TRBV9 to TRBJ2-3, with unresolved D. The CDR3 totals 13 residues. With 0 bases removed from V and 3 bases from J, the gap between germline ends came to 5 bases. Germline CDR1 is SGDLS and CDR2 is YYNGEE. The CDR3 bases are TGTGCCAGCAGCGTAGTGGGGACAGATACGCAGTATTTT. Amino acid sequence: CASSVVGTDTQYF.

Many counts were recorded for this clonotype. The chain uses TRBV7-2 and TRBJ1-6; 7 positions agree with TRBD1. Germline V gives CDR1 SGHTA, CDR2 FQGNSA. V lost 4 bases, J lost 15 bases, and 6 bases stayed unmatched. The CDR3 is made up of 12 amino acids. The CDR3 is CASSSYRGLLHF. CDR3 nucleotide sequence: TGTGCCAGCAGCTCTTACAGGGGACTCCTCCACTTT.

This clonotype was picked up a small number of times. The V and J genes are TRBV7-8 and TRBJ2-1; weak D call: TRBD2 (6 bases). The V gene's germline CDR1 is SGHVS and CDR2 FQNEAQ. Deletions cut 5 bases from V and 7 bases from J, with 21 bases between. This CDR3 is built from 16 residues. CDR3 region: CASSPSSSGLINEQFF. The CDR3 region has the DNA TGTGCCAGCAGCCCGTCTTCATCGGGACTGATTAATGAGCAGTTCTTC.

This clonotype came up a few times. The chain links TRBV3-1 to TRBJ2-1; 8 bases agree with TRBD2. CDR1 and CDR2 (germline): LGHDT, YNNKEL (reference sequence). The CDR3 loop spans 18 amino acids. V trimming: 1 base; J trimming: 1 base; junction bases outside the gene matches: 9. The CDR3 sequence: CASSQAFSAGVSYNEQFF. The DNA for the CDR3 is TGTGCCAGCAGCCAAGCATTCTCAGCGGGAGTTTCCTACAATGAGCAGTTCTTC.

This clonotype has a count of ten or more. This chain links TRBV5-1 with TRBJ1-5, with a possible D match to TRBD1 (5 bases). V gave up 4 bases and J gave up 0 bases, with 14 bases separating them. Germline V lookup: CDR1 SGHRS, CDR2 YFSETQ. This CDR3 has 16 amino acids. The CDR3 loop is CASSPTATNSNQPQHF. The CDR3 DNA reads as TGCGCCAGCAGCCCGACAGCGACGAATAGCAATCAGCCCCAGCATTTT.

This clonotype was counted many times. The chain links TRBV10-3 to TRBJ2-1; 11 nucleotides match TRBD2. With 2 bases clipped from V and 4 bases from J, the junction kept 1 base outside the gene matches. Germline CDR1 reads ENHRY; CDR2 reads SYGVKD. The CDR3 has 15 amino acids. For the CDR3, the DNA is TGTGCCATCAGTGAGGGGACTAGCGGATACAATGAGCAGTTCTTC. Its translation is CAISEGTSGYNEQFF.

The sample holds many counts of this clonotype. This chain connects TRBV10-3 to TRBJ1-2, with D uncertain. The germline CDR1 and CDR2 sequences are ENHRY and SYGVKD. The length of the CDR3 is 12 residues. V dropped 2 bases and J dropped 7 bases, with 8 bases sitting between them. CDR3: CAISEATGGYTF. The CDR3 DNA reads TGTGCCATCAGTGAGGCCACCGGTGGCTACACCTTC.

The sample holds many counts of this clonotype. The chain has TRBV7-2 and TRBJ2-3; unclear D gene. This CDR3 is built from 13 residues. V lost 5 bases, J lost 6 bases, and 12 bases lay in between. Germline V lookup: CDR1 SGHTA, CDR2 FQGNSA. Here the CDR3 reads CASSGDLEDTQYF. For the CDR3, the DNA is TGTGCCAGCAGCGGCGACCTGGAGGATACGCAGTATTTT.

This clonotype was observed a few times. The CDR3: CATSDRRGSGSYNEQFF. In DNA, the CDR3 is TGTGCCACCAGTGATCGCCGGGGGAGTGGGTCCTACAATGAGCAGTTCTTC. The rearrangement uses TRBV24-1 and TRBJ2-1; perhaps TRBD2 as D (6 bases). Germline lookup yields CDR1 KGHDR and CDR2 SFDVKD. The ends were cut back, 3 bases at V and 1 base at J, with 15 bases in the middle. The CDR3 consists of 17 residues.

The chain links TRBV5-1 to TRBJ2-1; 12 bases match TRBD2. The J segment lost 7 bases and the V segment lost 4 bases, leaving 9 bases of the junction unmatched. This CDR3 is 16 amino acids long. Germline loops: CDR1 SGHRS, CDR2 YFSETQ. In nucleotides, the CDR3 is TGCGCCAGCAGCCAGATCGGGACTAGCGGGCTGAATGAGCAGTTCTTC. Residues: CASSQIGTSGLNEQFF.

V usage is TRBV30 and J usage is TRBJ1-1; perhaps TRBD1 as D (5 bases). V was pared by 2 bases and J by 1 base, with 14 bases between. Germline V gene lookup returns CDR1 GTSNPN and CDR2 SVGIG (reference sequence). The CDR3 spans 15 residues. CDR3 protein: CAWSPKGLANTEAFF. The CDR3 nucleotides read TGTGCCTGGAGTCCGAAGGGACTTGCGAACACTGAAGCTTTCTTT.

This sequence joins TRBV9 and TRBJ2-1, with 13 nucleotides matching TRBD2. The CDR3 loop spans 18 amino acids. V shed 2 bases and J 9 bases; nucleotides not matched to a gene: 14. Germline values: CDR1 SGDLS, CDR2 YYNGEE. The CDR3 loop reads CASSVPISGTSGMFEQFF. CDR3 in DNA: TGTGCCAGCAGCGTTCCGATCTCCGGGACTAGCGGGATGTTTGAGCAGTTCTTC.

This chain uses TRBV27 with TRBJ1-1, with D uncertain. The V gene lost 5 bases and the J gene lost 3 bases, with 19 bases spanning the gap. CDR3 length: 16 amino acids. Germline CDR1 reads MNHEY; CDR2 reads SMNVEV (reference sequence). CDR3 residues: CASSTTGSWRYTEAFF. The CDR3 DNA is TGTGCCAGCAGTACCACGGGCAGCTGGAGATACACTGAAGCTTTCTTT.

This clonotype was picked up a small number of times. The chain couples TRBV27 to TRBJ2-3; maybe TRBD1 (5 bases). Trimming took 5 bases from V and 3 from J, leaving 12 bases between them. Germline V gives CDR1 MNHEY, CDR2 SMNVEV (reference sequence). The CDR3 extends over 14 amino acids. The CDR3 here is CASSRTRLTDTQYF. CDR3 coding DNA: TGTGCCAGCAGTCGGACACGGCTAACAGATACGCAGTATTTT.

The V and J genes are TRBV27 and TRBJ2-1, with TRBD1 identical over 9 bases. Germline V CDR1 and CDR2: MNHEY, SMNVEV (reference sequence). Trimming removed 10 bases from V and 0 bases from J; junction bases left unmatched: 7. The CDR3 spans 15 residues. The CDR3 is CATRTGAISYNEQFF. The CDR3 DNA reads TGTGCCACTAGGACAGGGGCGATCTCCTACAATGAGCAGTTCTTC.

This clonotype was counted at least ten times. V usage is TRBV12-3 or TRBV12-4 and J usage is TRBJ1-4, with D possibly TRBD1 on 6 matching bases. CDR3 length: 14 amino acids. The V end was cut by 5 bases, the J end by 10 bases, with 17 bases between. The CDR3 region has the DNA TGTGCCAGCAGTCTCGACAGGATAAGTGGAAAACTGTTTTTT. It translates to CASSLDRISGKLFF.

This clonotype was seen ten or more times. The chain employs TRBV7-9 and TRBJ2-7; D call uncertain. The CDR3 is 14 residues long. V shed 1 base and J shed 4 bases, with 11 bases lying between them. Germline V lookup: CDR1 SEHNR, CDR2 FQNEAQ (reference sequence). The CDR3 is CASSLGLSGYEQYF. CDR3 DNA sequence: TGTGCCAGCAGCTTAGGCCTATCCGGGTACGAGCAGTACTTC.

This clonotype was seen repeatedly, ten times or more. This chain links TRBV19 with TRBJ1-5, with D possibly TRBD1 on 6 matching bases. The CDR3 is 16 residues long. The germline gives CDR1 LNHDA, CDR2 SQIVND (reference sequence). The V and J ends lost 7 bases and 5 bases respectively, with 21 bases between them. This CDR3 is CASNSPSGAGDQPQHF. CDR3 coding DNA: TGTGCCAGTAACTCCCCGTCAGGGGCCGGGGATCAGCCCCAGCATTTT.

This clonotype came up a few times. This chain uses TRBV19 with TRBJ2-7, with TRBD1 matching over 7 bases. Trimming removed 9 bases from V and 4 bases from J; junction bases left unmatched: 6. Per germline, CDR1 LNHDA and CDR2 SQIVND (reference sequence). The CDR3 has 12 amino acids. CDR3 residues: CASQNRGYEQYF. CDR3 DNA sequence: TGTGCCAGCCAGAACAGGGGTTACGAGCAGTACTTC.

This clonotype occurred a few times. The chain couples TRBV12-3 or TRBV12-4 to TRBJ2-1; no definite D call. Between the trimmed V and J ends, which lost 2 bases and 8 bases, there was a span of 10 bases. CDR3 length: 13 amino acids. The DNA for the CDR3 is TGTGCCAGCAGTTTATCGGGCCTGGATGAGCAGTTCTTC. Its translation: CASSLSGLDEQFF.

This clonotype came up a few times. The V and J genes are TRBV14 and TRBJ2-3, with TRBD1 matching over 7 bases. CDR3 size: 15 residues. The V and J ends lost 4 bases and 7 bases, in that order; junction bases with no gene match: 11. Looked up from germline, CDR1 is SGHDN and CDR2 is FVKESK. CDR3 region: CASSPPDRAYHTQYF. The CDR3 bases are TGTGCCAGCAGCCCCCCCGACAGGGCATATCATACGCAGTATTTT.

V gene TRBV20-1 combines with J gene TRBJ2-7; no clear D gene. This CDR3 spans 13 amino acids. The germline gives CDR1 DFQATT, CDR2 SNEGSKA (reference sequence). V dropped 6 bases and J dropped 1 base, with 13 bases sitting between them. The chain's CDR3 is CSALADGSYEQYF. The CDR3 nucleotides are TGCAGTGCCCTCGCCGACGGTTCCTACGAGCAGTACTTC.